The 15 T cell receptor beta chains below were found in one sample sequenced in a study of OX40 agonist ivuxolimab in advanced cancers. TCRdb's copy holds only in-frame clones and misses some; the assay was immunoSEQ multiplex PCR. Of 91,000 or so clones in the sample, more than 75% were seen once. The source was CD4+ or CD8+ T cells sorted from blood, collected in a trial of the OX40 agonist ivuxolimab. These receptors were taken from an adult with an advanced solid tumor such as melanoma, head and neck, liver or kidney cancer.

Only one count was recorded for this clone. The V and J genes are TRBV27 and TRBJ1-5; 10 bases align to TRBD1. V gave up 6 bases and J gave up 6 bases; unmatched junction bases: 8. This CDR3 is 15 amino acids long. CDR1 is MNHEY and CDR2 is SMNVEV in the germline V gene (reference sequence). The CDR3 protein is CASRGQGGLGQPQHF. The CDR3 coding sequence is TGTGCCAGCAGAGGACAGGGGGGGCTCGGTCAGCCCCAGCATTTT.

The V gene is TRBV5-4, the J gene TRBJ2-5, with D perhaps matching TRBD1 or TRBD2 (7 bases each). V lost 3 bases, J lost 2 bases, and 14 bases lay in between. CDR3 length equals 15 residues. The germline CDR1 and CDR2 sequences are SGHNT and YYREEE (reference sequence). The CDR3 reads CASSSGTAGQETQYF. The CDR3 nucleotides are TGTGCCAGCAGCTCAGGGACAGCGGGACAAGAGACCCAGTACTTC.

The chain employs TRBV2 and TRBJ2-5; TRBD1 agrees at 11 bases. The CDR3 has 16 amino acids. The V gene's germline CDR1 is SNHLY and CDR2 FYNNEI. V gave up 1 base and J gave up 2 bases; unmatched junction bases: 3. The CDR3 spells CASSEGTGGPQETQYF. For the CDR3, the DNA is TGTGCCAGCAGTGAAGGGACAGGGGGCCCTCAAGAGACCCAGTACTTC.

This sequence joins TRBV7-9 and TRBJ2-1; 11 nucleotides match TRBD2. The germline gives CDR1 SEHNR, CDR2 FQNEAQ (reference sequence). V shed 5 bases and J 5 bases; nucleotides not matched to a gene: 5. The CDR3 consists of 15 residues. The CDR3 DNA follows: TGTGCCAGCAGCCCCCCGGGACTAGCGGACAATGAGCAGTTCTTC. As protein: CASSPPGLADNEQFF.

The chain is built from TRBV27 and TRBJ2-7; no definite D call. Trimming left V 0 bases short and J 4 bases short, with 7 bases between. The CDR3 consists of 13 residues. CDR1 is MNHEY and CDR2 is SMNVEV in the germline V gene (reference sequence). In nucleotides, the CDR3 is TGTGCCAGCAGTTTATCTATGGGTTACGAGCAGTACTTC. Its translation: CASSLSMGYEQYF.

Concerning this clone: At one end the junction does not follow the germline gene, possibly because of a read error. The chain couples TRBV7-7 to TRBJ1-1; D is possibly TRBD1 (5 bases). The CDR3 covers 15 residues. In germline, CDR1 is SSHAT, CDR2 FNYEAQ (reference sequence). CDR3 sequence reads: CASSLLGAGDTEAFF. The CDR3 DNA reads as TGTGCTAGCAGCTTACTGGGAGCGGGGGACACTGAAGCTTTCTTT.

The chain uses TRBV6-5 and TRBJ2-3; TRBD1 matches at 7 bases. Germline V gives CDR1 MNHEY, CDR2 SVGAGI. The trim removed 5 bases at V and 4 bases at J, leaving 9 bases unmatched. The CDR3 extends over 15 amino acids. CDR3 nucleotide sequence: TGTGCCAGCAGTCGACAGGGTCTGGGCCCAGATACGCAGTATTTT. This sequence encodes CASSRQGLGPDTQYF.

The CDR3 loop reads CASSVTGGSGNTIYF. CDR3 coding DNA: TGTGCCAGCAGCGTTACAGGGGGCTCTGGAAACACCATATATTTT. The chain links TRBV11-2 to TRBJ1-3, with TRBD1 identical over 8 bases. Germline V gene data show CDR1 as SGHAT and CDR2 as FQNNGV. CDR3 length equals 15 residues. Trimming at V came to 5 bases and at J to 0 bases, leaving 3 bases not matched to a gene.

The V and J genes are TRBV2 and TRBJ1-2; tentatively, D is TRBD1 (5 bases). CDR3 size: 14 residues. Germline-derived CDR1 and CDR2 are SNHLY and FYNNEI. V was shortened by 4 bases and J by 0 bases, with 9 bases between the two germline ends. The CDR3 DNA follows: TGTGCCAGCAGTGTGGACAAAGCTAACTATGGCTACACCTTC. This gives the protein CASSVDKANYGYTF.

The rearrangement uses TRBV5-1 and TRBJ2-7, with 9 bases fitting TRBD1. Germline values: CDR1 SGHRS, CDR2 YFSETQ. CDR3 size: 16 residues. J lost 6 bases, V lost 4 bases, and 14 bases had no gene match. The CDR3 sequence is CASSPASGTGITEQYF. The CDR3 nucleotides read TGCGCCAGCAGCCCGGCCTCGGGGACAGGGATAACCGAGCAGTACTTC.

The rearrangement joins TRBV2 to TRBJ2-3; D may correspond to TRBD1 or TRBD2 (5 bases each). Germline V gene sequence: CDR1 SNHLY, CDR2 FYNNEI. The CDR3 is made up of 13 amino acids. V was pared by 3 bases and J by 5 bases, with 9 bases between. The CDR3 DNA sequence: TGTGCCAGCAGTGACGGGACGGTAGATACGCAGTATTTT. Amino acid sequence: CASSDGTVDTQYF.

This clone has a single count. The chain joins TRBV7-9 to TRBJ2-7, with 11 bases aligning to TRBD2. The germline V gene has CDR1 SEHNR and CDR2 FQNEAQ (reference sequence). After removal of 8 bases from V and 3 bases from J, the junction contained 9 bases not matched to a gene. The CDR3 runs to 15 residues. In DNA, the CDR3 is TGTGCCAGCGCCGGGACTAGCGGTACTTTCTACGAGCAGTACTTC. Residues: CASAGTSGTFYEQYF.

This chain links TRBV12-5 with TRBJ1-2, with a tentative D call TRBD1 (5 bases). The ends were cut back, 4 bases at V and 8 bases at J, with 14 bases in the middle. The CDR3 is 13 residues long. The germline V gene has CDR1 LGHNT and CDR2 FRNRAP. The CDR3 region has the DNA TGTGCTAGTGGTTCCGGGGCGGGGTTGGGCTACACCTTC. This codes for CASGSGAGLGYTF.

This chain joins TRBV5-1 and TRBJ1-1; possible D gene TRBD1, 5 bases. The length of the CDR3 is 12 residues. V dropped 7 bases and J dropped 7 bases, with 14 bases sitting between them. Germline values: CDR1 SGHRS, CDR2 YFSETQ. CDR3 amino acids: CASRRGLNEAFF. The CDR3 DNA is TGCGCCAGCCGAAGGGGTCTCAATGAAGCTTTCTTT.

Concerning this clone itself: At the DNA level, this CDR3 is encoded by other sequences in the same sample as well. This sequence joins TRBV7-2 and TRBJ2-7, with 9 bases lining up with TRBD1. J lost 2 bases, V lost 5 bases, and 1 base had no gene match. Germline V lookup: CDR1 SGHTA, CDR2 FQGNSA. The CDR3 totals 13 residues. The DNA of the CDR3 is TGTGCCAGCAGCAGGGACAGGGCCTACGAGCAGTACTTC. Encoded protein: CASSRDRAYEQYF.